The T cell receptor (beta chain) described here comes from a study of blood T cell repertoires in COVID-19. About the study: The origin of the acute and convalescent COVID-19 samples was the United States, Italy and Spain. PBMCs, B-cell-depleted T cells, or T cells provided the cDNA or gDNA that made up the material.

The germline CDR1 and CDR2 sequences are GTSNPN and SVGIG (reference sequence). The CDR3 covers 15 residues. V was pared by 3 bases and J by 4 bases, with 8 bases of the junction left unmatched. Clones were sequenced by immunoSEQ multiplex PCR, and TCRdb holds only the in-frame ones, with some missing. The repertoire holds hundreds of thousands of clones, 85% seen once, with roughly 2.5% in the top ten. Participant-given clinical history determined each cohort assignment. The chain has TRBV30 and TRBJ2-2; 7 nucleotides line up with TRBD2. The sequence came from a woman between 50 and 59 years old who had recovered from COVID-19. The sequencing input was PBMCs or T cells enriched from blood (not recorded which). CDR3 sequence (DNA): TGTGCCTGGAGGTCTTGGGGGGGAATCACCGGGGAGCTGTTTTTT. This codes for CAWRSWGGITGELFF.